One and the same sample provided the 22 T cell receptor beta chains below, sequenced in a study of spatial heterogeneity in lung cancer (dated 2019 in TCRdb). According to the study, the label for this sample's time point signals: blood at routine non-recurrence follow-up after resection. Whole RNA extracted from tumor and nontumor lung tissue, or from cryopreserved PBMC samples, was used for TCR sequencing without cell sorting. Libraries came from 5' RACE. Sequencing was carried out with a NextSeq 500. TCRdb applied fastp at Q25 and MiXCR to the public reads, then kept only in-frame beta chains. Merged by CDR3 protein, the rows form single entries marked with the most common genes and DNA. This sample lists some 110,000 distinct CDR3 sequences; more than 10% were detected once. 16% of the sample comes from the top ten. The sequences come from PBMCs, collected at follow-up. These receptors all stem from a male donor with early-stage non-small cell lung cancer.

The genes are TRBV5-4 and TRBJ1-1, with TRBD1 matching 8 bases. CDR1 is SGHNT and CDR2 is YYREEE in the germline V gene (reference sequence). The CDR3 consists of 15 residues. V lost 0 bases and J lost 4; bases outside the gene matches: 5. CDR3 DNA sequence: TGTGCCAGCAGCTTGGTGCAGGGGGCGAGCACTGAAGCTTTCTTT. It codes for CASSLVQGASTEAFF.

This clonotype was picked up a small number of times. The V call is TRBV2, the J call TRBJ2-7, with D unclear. V shed 1 base and J shed 6 bases, with 10 bases lying between them. CDR1 and CDR2 from the germline V gene are SNHLY and FYNNEI. The CDR3 consists of 13 residues. The CDR3 is CASSEEVGSEQYF. CDR3 sequence (DNA): TGTGCCAGCAGTGAAGAGGTAGGCAGCGAGCAGTACTTC.

This clonotype was recorded many times. The chain joins TRBV29-1 to TRBJ1-5; 7 bases agree with TRBD1. Trimming removed 6 bases from V and 4 bases from J; junction bases left unmatched: 6. The germline V gene encodes CDR1 SQVTM and CDR2 ANQGSEA. The CDR3 runs 13 residues. The CDR3 here is CSVAGQRNQPQHF. The CDR3, as DNA: TGCAGCGTGGCGGGACAGAGAAATCAGCCCCAGCATTTT.

Ten or more counts support this clonotype. The chain recombines TRBV29-1 with TRBJ1-1; perhaps TRBD1 as D (5 bases). The CDR3 contains 12 residues. V lost 7 bases to trimming and J lost 4 bases, with 13 bases between them. CDR1 SQVTM and CDR2 ANQGSEA come from the germline V gene. CDR3: CSAQGNPTEAFF. The CDR3 nucleotides read TGCAGCGCCCAGGGAAATCCCACTGAAGCTTTCTTT.

This clonotype was counted at least ten times. The V gene is TRBV5-1, the J gene TRBJ2-1, with unresolved D. V lost 0 bases and J lost 12, with 13 bases in between. Germline V gives CDR1 SGHRS, CDR2 YFSETQ. The CDR3 consists of 13 residues. CDR3 in amino acids: CASSLDGSLTQFF. CDR3 nucleotide sequence: TGCGCCAGCAGCTTGGACGGGTCCCTAACGCAGTTCTTC. Together with reference TRBV5-1 and TRBJ2-1, the CDR3 gives the full variable domain: KAGVTQTPRYLIKTRGQQVTLSCSPISGHRSVSWYQQTPGQGLQFLFEYFSETQRNKGNFPGRFSGRQFSNSRSEMNVSTLELGDSALYLCASSLDGSLTQFFGPGTRLTVL.

This clonotype was found a few times. V is TRBV25-1 and J is TRBJ2-3, with 10 nucleotides matching TRBD2. This CDR3 has 16 residues. V lost 2 bases to trimming and J lost 5 bases; unmatched junction nucleotides: 7. In germline, CDR1 is MGHDK, CDR2 SYGVNS. CDR3 amino acids: CASSERLAGARDTQYF. Written as DNA, the CDR3 is TGTGCCAGCAGTGAAAGGCTAGCGGGGGCACGAGATACGCAGTATTTT.

This clonotype has ten or more counts. J is TRBJ1-6 and V is TRBV9; 8 positions match TRBD1. V lost 0 bases and J lost 8; bases outside the gene matches: 1. The CDR3 contains 14 residues. Germline V gene sequence: CDR1 SGDLS, CDR2 YYNGEE. This CDR3 reads CASSVGTGYSPLHF. CDR3 in DNA: TGTGCCAGCAGCGTAGGGACAGGGTATTCACCCCTCCACTTT.

The chain employs TRBV27 and TRBJ2-3, with TRBD2 matching over 7 bases. The V gene's germline CDR1 is MNHEY and CDR2 SMNVEV (reference sequence). The CDR3 contains 15 residues. The V and J ends lost 4 bases and 6 bases, in that order; junction bases with no gene match: 10. CDR3 region: CASSWTSPSLDTQYF. Here the CDR3 DNA reads TGTGCCAGCAGTTGGACTAGTCCCTCTTTGGATACGCAGTATTTT.

The chain has TRBV6-5 and TRBJ2-1; the match to TRBD2 covers 9 bases. The CDR3 consists of 13 residues. Trimming at V came to 5 bases and at J to 12 bases, leaving 8 bases not matched to a gene. Germline loops: CDR1 MNHEY, CDR2 SVGAGI. The CDR3, as DNA: TGTGCCAGCAGTACGGGACTAGCAAGACGGCAGTTCTTC. It codes for CASSTGLARRQFF.

This clonotype was seen at least ten times. The chain couples TRBV6-5 to TRBJ2-2; D remains ambiguous. Germline CDR1 MNHEY, CDR2 SVGAGI. The CDR3 is made up of 12 amino acids. The V gene lost 2 bases and the J gene lost 4 bases, with 2 bases spanning the gap. The CDR3 is CASSYLTGELFF. The CDR3 DNA follows: TGTGCCAGCAGTTACCTCACCGGGGAGCTGTTTTTT.

This clonotype was counted a few times. The chain has TRBV20-1 and TRBJ2-1; 10 nucleotides match TRBD1. There are 16 residues in the CDR3. Germline lookup yields CDR1 DFQATT and CDR2 SNEGSKA (reference sequence). Trimming took 3 bases from V and 8 from J; bases not matched to a gene: 13. In DNA form, the CDR3 reads TGCAGTGCTAGGACAGGGGGCGCCAGTTCTTCCTATGAGCAGTTCTTC. Protein sequence: CSARTGGASSSYEQFF.

The chain has TRBV29-1 and TRBJ1-2; tentative D call: TRBD1 (6 bases). This CDR3 contains 14 residues. Trimming shortened V by 3 bases and J by 5 bases, and 16 bases separated the two germline ends. Per germline, CDR1 SQVTM and CDR2 ANQGSEA. CDR3 sequence reads: CSVDLSGGGYGYTF. The DNA of the CDR3 is TGCAGCGTTGACCTCTCGGGGGGCGGTTATGGCTACACCTTC.

This chain links TRBV6-1 with TRBJ1-6; D gene uncertain. Germline V gives CDR1 MNHNS, CDR2 SASEGT. The V end lost 2 bases, the J end lost 0 bases, and 14 bases lay between the germline ends. There are 18 residues in the CDR3. CDR3 in DNA: TGTGCCAGCAGTGAATTCCAATGGATAAGCTCCTATAATTCACCCCTCCACTTT. Translated, it gives CASSEFQWISSYNSPLHF.

This clonotype has more than one count but fewer than ten. V gene TRBV9 combines with J gene TRBJ2-7, with 9 bases lining up with TRBD1. This CDR3 is built from 14 residues. From germline, CDR1 is SGDLS and CDR2 YYNGEE. V was pared by 4 bases and J by 2 bases, with 4 bases of the junction left unmatched. The CDR3 here is CASSTGQGTYEQYF. The CDR3 DNA is TGTGCCAGCAGCACGGGACAGGGAACCTACGAGCAGTACTTC. The entire variable domain, with the rest obtained from reference TRBV9 and TRBJ2-7, is as follows: DSGVTQTPKHLITATGQRVTLRCSPRSGDLSVYWYQQSLDQGLQFLIQYYNGEERAKGNILERFSAQQFPDLHSELNLSSLELGDSALYFCASSTGQGTYEQYFGPGTRLTVT.

The chain is built from TRBV9 and TRBJ2-7; 9 bases agree with TRBD2. The CDR3 is 16 residues long. V trimming: 0 bases; J trimming: 2 bases; junction bases outside the gene matches: 6. Looked up from germline, CDR1 is SGDLS and CDR2 is YYNGEE. Written as DNA, the CDR3 is TGTGCCAGCAGCGTAGGAGCGGGGGGCGGGCCCTACGAGCAGTACTTC. Translation: CASSVGAGGGPYEQYF.

This clonotype was observed many times. V gene TRBV5-6 combines with J gene TRBJ2-3; D remains ambiguous. CDR1 and CDR2 from the germline V gene are SGHDT and YYEEEE. The CDR3 runs to 13 residues. V was cut by 1 base and J by 3 bases, with 6 bases left in between. The CDR3 region has the DNA TGTGCCAGCAGCTTGAAAGGGACAGATACGCAGTATTTT. This gives the protein CASSLKGTDTQYF.

The table lists this clonotype with a count of one. J is TRBJ1-2 and V is TRBV7-3; TRBD1 matches at 8 bases. V was clipped by 2 bases and J by 2 bases; unmatched bases: 4. The CDR3 length is 15 residues. Germline CDR1 SGHTA, CDR2 FQGTGA. CDR3 DNA: TGTGCCAGCAGCTTACGGACAGGGTCCAACTATGGCTACACCTTC. It translates to CASSLRTGSNYGYTF.

This chain uses TRBV5-4 with TRBJ2-3; perhaps TRBD1 as D (5 bases). V was trimmed by 0 bases and J by 6 bases, leaving 17 bases between them. CDR1 is SGHNT and CDR2 is YYREEE in the germline V gene (reference sequence). The CDR3 is 16 residues long. In nucleotides, the CDR3 is TGTGCCAGCAGCTTGGGGCTAGGGGCCCGGTCCGATACGCAGTATTTT. As protein: CASSLGLGARSDTQYF.

The V call is TRBV28, the J call TRBJ1-4, with 10 nucleotides matching TRBD1. The CDR3 extends over 14 amino acids. With V trimmed by 2 bases and J by 6 bases, 0 bases remained unmatched. In germline, CDR1 is MDHEN, CDR2 SYDVKM. CDR3 protein: CASSLGTGDEKLFF. CDR3 in DNA: TGTGCCAGCAGTTTAGGGACAGGGGATGAAAAACTGTTTTTT.

This clonotype was found many times. CDR3 sequence: CASSSPRAGRDEKLFF. CDR3 in DNA: TGTGCCAGCAGCTCCCCAAGGGCAGGGAGAGATGAAAAACTGTTTTTT. The chain uses TRBV2 and TRBJ1-4; D may be TRBD1 (5 bases). Trimming took off 6 bases at V and 6 bases at J, with 20 bases between the two ends. Looked up from germline, CDR1 is SNHLY and CDR2 is FYNNEI. The CDR3 is 16 amino acids.

This sequence joins TRBV5-6 and TRBJ2-1; a possible D gene is TRBD1 (6 bases). Germline CDR1 SGHDT, CDR2 YYEEEE. V lost 7 bases and J 8 bases, leaving 16 bases between the germline ends. CDR3 size: 13 residues. For the CDR3, the DNA is TGTGCCAGCGGGGGACAAACTTCCGATGAGCAGTTCTTC. This codes for CASGGQTSDEQFF.

Ten or more counts support this clonotype. V is TRBV9 and J is TRBJ2-3; perhaps TRBD2 as D (6 bases). V lost 4 bases and J lost 2, with 17 bases in between. This CDR3 contains 16 residues. Germline V gene data show CDR1 as SGDLS and CDR2 as YYNGEE. The CDR3 loop is CASSSGLISPTDTQYF. The CDR3 DNA reads TGTGCCAGCAGCTCAGGACTAATTAGCCCCACAGATACGCAGTATTTT.